This entry features one T cell receptor beta chain sequence. Its antigen is currently unknown. Germline CDR1 SGDLS, CDR2 YYNGEE. Trimming removed 2 bases from V and 7 bases from J, with 15 bases in between. This CDR3 comprises 15 residues. This entry belongs to a study of cytomegalovirus exposure and HLA in healthy donors. General observations from the study: DRB1 showed the most TCR associations and HLA-C the fewest in a later analysis, as rates varied by HLA locus.

60 Vbeta and 13 Jbeta primers were used in PCR. TCRdb's table, derived via immunoSEQ multiplex PCR, lists solely in-frame clones and lacks some. The sample carries 150,000 to 200,000 clones, 80% to 90% recorded once. The chain recombines TRBV9 with TRBJ1-4; D is perhaps TRBD1 (5 bases). The sample was PBMCs. This receptor was identified in a male donor in good health and CMV-seronegative. CDR3 loop: CASSVGATQGEKLFF. Written as DNA, the CDR3 is TGTGCCAGCAGCGTTGGAGCCACGCAGGGTGAAAAACTGTTTTTT.